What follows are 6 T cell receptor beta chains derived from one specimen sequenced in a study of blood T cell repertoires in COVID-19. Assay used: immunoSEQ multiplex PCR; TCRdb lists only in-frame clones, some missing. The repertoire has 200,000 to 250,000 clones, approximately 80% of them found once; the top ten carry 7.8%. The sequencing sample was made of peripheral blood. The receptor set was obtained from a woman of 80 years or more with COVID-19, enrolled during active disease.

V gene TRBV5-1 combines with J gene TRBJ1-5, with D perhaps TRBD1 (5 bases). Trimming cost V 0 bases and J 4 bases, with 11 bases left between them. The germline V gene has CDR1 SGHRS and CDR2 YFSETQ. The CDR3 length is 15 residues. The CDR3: CASSLEGRGNQPQHF. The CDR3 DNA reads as TGCGCCAGCAGCTTGGAGGGAAGGGGTAATCAGCCCCAGCATTTT.

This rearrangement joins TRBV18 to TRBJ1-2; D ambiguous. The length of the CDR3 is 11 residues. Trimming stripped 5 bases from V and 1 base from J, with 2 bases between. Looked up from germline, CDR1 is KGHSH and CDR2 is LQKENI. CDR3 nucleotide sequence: TGTGCCAGCTCATATAACTATGGCTACACCTTC. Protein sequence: CASSYNYGYTF.

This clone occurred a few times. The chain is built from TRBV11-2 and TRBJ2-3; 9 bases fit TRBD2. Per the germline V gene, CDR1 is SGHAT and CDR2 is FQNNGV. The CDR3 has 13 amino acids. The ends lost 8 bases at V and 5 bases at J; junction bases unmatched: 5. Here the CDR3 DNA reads TGTGCCAGCGGCGGGGGGGCTGTAGATACGCAGTATTTT. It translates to CASGGGAVDTQYF.

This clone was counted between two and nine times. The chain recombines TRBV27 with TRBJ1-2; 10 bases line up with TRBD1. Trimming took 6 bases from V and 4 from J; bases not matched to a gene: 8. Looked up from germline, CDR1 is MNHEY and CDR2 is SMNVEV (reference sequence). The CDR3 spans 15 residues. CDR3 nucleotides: TGTGCCAGCAGGGGTTCGACAGGGGGCCCCTATGGCTACACCTTC. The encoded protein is CASRGSTGGPYGYTF.

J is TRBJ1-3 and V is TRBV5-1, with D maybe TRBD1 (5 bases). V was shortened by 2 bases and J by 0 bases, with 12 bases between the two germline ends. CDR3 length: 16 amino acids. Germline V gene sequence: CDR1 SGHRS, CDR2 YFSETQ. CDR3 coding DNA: TGCGCCAGCAGCTTTACAGGACGTAACTCTGGAAACACCATATATTTT. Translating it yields CASSFTGRNSGNTIYF.

CDR3 amino acids: CASRKGGAQETQYF. Here the CDR3 DNA reads TGTGCCAGCAGAAAGGGAGGGGCCCAAGAGACCCAGTACTTC. This chain connects TRBV6-5 to TRBJ2-5, with 7 bases matching TRBD2. The germline gives CDR1 MNHEY, CDR2 SVGAGI. The CDR3 runs 14 residues. Trimming removed 6 bases from V and 1 base from J; junction bases left unmatched: 5.